This T cell receptor beta chain was sequenced during a study of control samples from healthy donors and cancer patients. Only in-frame clones appear in the TCRdb table, and some are missing; sequencing was by immunoSEQ multiplex PCR. The sample has around 7,800 clones; roughly 85% are singletons. This clonotype was obtained from a man between 70 and 80 years old with lung cancer. Sequencing was carried out using PBMCs.

The CDR3 protein is CASSLEPWTSGPTDTQYF. For the CDR3, the DNA is TGTGCCAGCAGCTTAGAGCCTTGGACTAGCGGCCCCACAGATACGCAGTATTTT. The chain is built from TRBV7-2 and TRBJ2-3, with 10 bases lining up with TRBD2. Trimming at V came to 1 base and at J to 2 bases, leaving 9 bases not matched to a gene. Germline loops: CDR1 SGHTA, CDR2 FQGNSA. The CDR3 has 18 amino acids.